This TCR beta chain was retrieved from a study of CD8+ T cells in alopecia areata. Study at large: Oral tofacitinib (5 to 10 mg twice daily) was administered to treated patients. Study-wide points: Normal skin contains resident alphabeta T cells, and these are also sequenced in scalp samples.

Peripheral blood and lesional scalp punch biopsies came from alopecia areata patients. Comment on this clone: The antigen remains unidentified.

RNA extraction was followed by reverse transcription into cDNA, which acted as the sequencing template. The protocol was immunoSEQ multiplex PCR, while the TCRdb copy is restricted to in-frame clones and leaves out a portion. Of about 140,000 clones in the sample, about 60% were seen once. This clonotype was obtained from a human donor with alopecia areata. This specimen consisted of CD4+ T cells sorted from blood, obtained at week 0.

CDR3 sequence reads: CSVGTGENTEAFF. CDR3 nucleotides: TGCAGCGTGGGAACAGGGGAAAACACTGAAGCTTTCTTT. V is TRBV29-1 and J is TRBJ1-1; the match to TRBD1 covers 7 bases. The CDR3 loop spans 13 amino acids. V gave up 6 bases and J gave up 2 bases; unmatched junction bases: 6. Germline V gene lookup returns CDR1 SQVTM and CDR2 ANQGSEA.